This TCR beta chain was captured by sequencing in a study of spatial heterogeneity in lung cancer. Overall study findings and caveats: Tumor mutation count correlated with how many alpha and beta TCRs expanded intratumorally.

This clonotype was seen at least ten times. Its target is not known. Each TCR cDNA molecule bore a unique molecular identifier. TCRdb re-called the 5' RACE reads with MiXCR, one entry per CDR3 protein. The table records around 20,000 distinct CDR3 sequences, 7% of them present only once. Between the trimmed V and J ends, which lost 5 bases and 0 bases, there was a span of 8 bases. The length of the CDR3 is 12 residues. CDR1 is SQVTM and CDR2 is ANQGSEA in the germline V gene. Regarding time point: sample taken at primary tumor resection. Samples were donated by 72 untreated early-stage non-small cell lung cancer patients. The input material, whole RNA from tumor, nontumor lung or frozen PBMC, was sequenced unsorted.

The input for sequencing was lung tumor tissue, taken at surgery. This sequence was found in a female donor with early-stage non-small cell lung cancer. The chain uses TRBV29-1 and TRBJ2-7; D unresolved. This CDR3 is CSVRNLSYEQYF. The CDR3 DNA reads as TGCAGCGTTCGAAACCTCTCCTACGAGCAGTACTTC.